This T cell receptor beta chain was observed in a study of PD-1 blockade in classical Hodgkin lymphoma. All patients relapsed after autologous stem cell transplantation, and brentuximab vedotin exposure varied. Germline trimming cut 0 bases from V and 0 bases from J; bases unmatched to any gene: 9. The CDR3 loop spans 18 amino acids. The germline V gene has CDR1 SGDLS and CDR2 YYNGEE. The assay was immunoSEQ multiplex PCR, and TCRdb's table has in-frame clones only and misses some. This table holds more than 4,000 clones, less than 70% found once. The input for sequencing was peripheral blood mononuclear cells (PBMCs), taken before the second cycle of nivolumab. The gene calls are TRBV9 and TRBJ2-5, with TRBD1 identical over 9 bases. This clonotype was sampled from a human donor with classical Hodgkin lymphoma. The CDR3 reads CASSVETGGAGDQETQYF. The CDR3, as DNA: TGTGCCAGCAGCGTAGAAACAGGGGGCGCGGGGGACCAAGAGACCCAGTACTTC.